The 9 T cell receptor beta chains given below trace back to one sample, sequenced in a study of cytomegalovirus exposure and HLA in healthy donors (dated by TCRdb to 2016 to 2017). Library preparation used the immunoSEQ multiplex PCR assay. The multiplex PCR relied on a mix of 60 forward primers for TCR Vbeta segments and 13 reverse primers for TCR Jbeta segments. TCRdb stores this immuneACCESS table with in-frame sequences only. Part of the clones is absent; in the studies checked, under half of the shortfall reflects unresolved V genes, and no reason is known for the rest. This sample's listing comprises about 200,000 clones. The ten largest clones take up 0.95% to 1.3% of the sample. Material for sequencing was PBMCs. The receptors come from a girl aged 2 to 9 in good health and CMV-seropositive.

Comments on this clone: Other DNA sequences within the sample encode an identical CDR3. The rearrangement links TRBV18 to TRBJ2-7; TRBD2 matches 8 bases. This CDR3 is 15 amino acids long. The V gene end was trimmed by 2 bases and the J gene end by 0 bases; junction bases not matched to a gene: 3. In germline, CDR1 is KGHSH, CDR2 LQKENI. The CDR3 protein is CASSPGGGSSYEQYF. In nucleotides, the CDR3 is TGTGCCAGCTCACCAGGCGGGGGGAGCTCCTACGAGCAGTACTTC. The full variable domain, its missing parts supplied by reference TRBV18 and TRBJ2-7, is NAGVMQNPRHLVRRRGQEARLRCSPMKGHSHVYWYRQLPEEGLKFMVYLQKENIIDESGMPKERFSAEFPKEGPSILRIQQVVRGDSAAYFCASSPGGGSSYEQYFGPGTRLTVT.

V usage is TRBV10-3 and J usage is TRBJ2-2; 7 bases line up with TRBD2. This CDR3 region has 16 residues. Germline CDR1 ENHRY, CDR2 SYGVKD. With 0 bases clipped from V and 3 bases from J, the junction kept 4 bases outside the gene matches. The CDR3 is CAISESGGSDTGELFF. CDR3 coding DNA: TGTGCCATCAGTGAGTCGGGCGGGAGCGACACCGGGGAGCTGTTTTTT.

The V and J genes are TRBV7-9 and TRBJ2-1; possibly TRBD2 for D (7 bases). The V gene's germline CDR1 is SEHNR and CDR2 FQNEAQ (reference sequence). CDR3 length: 15 amino acids. V lost 5 bases, J lost 8 bases, and 19 bases lay in between. CDR3: CASSPRGAGRDEQFF. The CDR3 DNA sequence: TGTGCCAGCAGCCCTCGGGGGGCAGGGCGGGATGAGCAGTTCTTC.

V is TRBV29-1 and J is TRBJ1-4; D is possibly TRBD1 (5 bases). CDR3 length: 13 residues. The ends were cut back, 5 bases at V and 0 bases at J, with 7 bases in the middle. Germline V gene data show CDR1 as SQVTM and CDR2 as ANQGSEA. This CDR3 reads CSVRGATNEKLFF. In DNA, the CDR3 is TGCAGCGTTCGGGGGGCAACTAATGAAAAACTGTTTTTT.

The V gene is TRBV9, the J gene TRBJ2-1, with TRBD1 matching over 9 bases. This CDR3 contains 15 residues. Trimming took 0 bases from V and 11 from J; bases not matched to a gene: 9. Germline V gene data show CDR1 as SGDLS and CDR2 as YYNGEE. CDR3 DNA sequence: TGTGCCAGCAGCGTAGACATAACAGGGGGCCCCCAGCAGTTCTTC. This sequence encodes CASSVDITGGPQQFF.

The chain employs TRBV6-6 and TRBJ2-1; possible D gene TRBD2, 6 bases. This CDR3 is 15 amino acids long. Trimming took 7 bases from V and 3 from J, leaving 16 bases between them. CDR1 and CDR2 (germline): MNHNY, SVGAGI (reference sequence). DNA for the CDR3: TGTGCCAGCAACCTAGGGGCTAGCGTCTACAATGAGCAGTTCTTC. Amino acid sequence: CASNLGASVYNEQFF.

The chain links TRBV18 to TRBJ1-4; D remains unclear. The CDR3 extends over 17 amino acids. The V gene lost 0 bases and the J gene lost 4 bases, with 15 bases spanning the gap. Germline assignment: CDR1 KGHSH and CDR2 LQKENI. CDR3 sequence (DNA): TGTGCCAGCTCACCACCACTGGGAGGGATAAATAATGAAAAACTGTTTTTT. Protein sequence: CASSPPLGGINNEKLFF.

This chain joins TRBV7-9 and TRBJ1-4, with TRBD1 as a possible D gene (6 bases). The CDR3 consists of 12 residues. Trimming removed 10 bases from V and 6 bases from J, with 12 bases in between. Per germline, CDR1 SEHNR and CDR2 FQNEAQ (reference sequence). CDR3 residues: CATPGGDEKLFF. The CDR3 DNA follows: TGTGCCACTCCGGGGGGCGATGAAAAACTGTTTTTT.

V usage is TRBV6-1 and J usage is TRBJ2-7, with TRBD2 matching over 7 bases. After removal of 7 bases from V and 3 bases from J, the junction contained 6 bases not matched to a gene. There are 13 residues in the CDR3. CDR1 MNHNS and CDR2 SASEGT come from the germline V gene. The CDR3 protein is CASTSGSLYEQYF. In nucleotides, the CDR3 is TGTGCCAGCACTAGCGGTTCTCTCTACGAGCAGTACTTC.